The present entry profiles one TCR beta chain with its context. The antigen remains undetermined. CDR1 and CDR2 (germline): SGHTA, FQGNSA. The CDR3 is 15 amino acids. V gave up 6 bases and J gave up 8 bases, with 20 bases separating them. This record belongs to a study of T cells in Graves' hyperthyroidism and ophthalmopathy. The investigators amplified TCR beta CDR3 regions from RNA transcripts. First-round RT-PCR of the TCR CDR3 relied on the HTBI primer set. One entry per CDR3 protein, called by TCRdb with MiXCR from the multiplex PCR reads. There are nearly 750,000 distinct CDR3 sequences in the sample; about 35% occur only once, and around 30% lies in the top ten. Regarding the study as a whole: Model output signaled ophthalmopathy a median approximately 6.2 months ahead of onset. In blood, most of the thyroid clonotypes expanded above 0.001 were also present.

This TCR was recovered from a middle-aged woman with Graves' hyperthyroidism. This chain joins TRBV7-2 and TRBJ1-3, with D perhaps matching TRBD1 (5 bases). The source material was blood. CDR3 in amino acids: CASRRGGVRGDTIYF. The CDR3 coding sequence is TGTGCCAGCAGGCGGGGGGGGGTGCGGGGGGACACCATATATTTT.